This is a list of T cell receptor beta chains from one sample in a study of shared clonotypes between healthy human individuals. Profiled with immunoSEQ multiplex PCR; TCRdb holds only in-frame clones, not every one. The data show about 2.2 million clones, roughly 93% seen once. The sample taken for sequencing was naive CD8+ T cells from PBMCs. The receptors were gathered from a man aged 18 to 30 in good health. Some clones in this sample may be carry-over from other donors' samples. Both conserved end residues are part of each CDR3. D genes are given only for firm matches. Expanded clones are given a class, and other clones once, few, many or no size at all.

TRBJ1-1 . . 11 TRBV10-2 CASRGGEEAFF TGCGCCAGCCGTGGGGGGGAGGAAGCTTTCTTT
TRBJ2-2 . . 16 TRBV4-1 CASSHFGAENTGELFF TGCGCCAGCAGCCATTTCGGGGCGGAGAACACCGGGGAGCTGTTTTTT
TRBJ2-7 . . 16 TRBV10-3 CAISATSGDFSYEQYF TGTGCCATCAGTGCCACGTCGGGGGATTTCTCCTACGAGCAGTACTTC
TRBJ2-5 . . 14 TRBV27 CASSLLSDQETQYF TGTGCCAGCAGTTTATTGTCAGACCAAGAGACCCAGTACTTC
TRBJ1-1 . . 13 TRBV15 CATSGNMNTEAFF TGTGCCACCAGCGGCAATATGAACACTGAAGCTTTCTTT
TRBJ1-1 . . 15 TRBV2 CASSEPASLNTEAFF TGTGCCAGCAGTGAACCGGCCAGTTTGAACACTGAAGCTTTCTTT
TRBJ2-1 . . 17 TRBV4-1 CASSQKSRDGDYNEQFF TGCGCCAGCAGCCAAAAAAGCCGGGACGGCGACTACAATGAGCAGTTCTTC
TRBJ1-5 . . 15 TRBV7-9 CASSFGGEPNQPQHF TGTGCCAGCAGCTTCGGTGGAGAGCCAAATCAGCCCCAGCATTTT
TRBJ1-6 . TRBD1 14 TRBV27 CASSLTGVRSPLHF TGTGCCAGCAGTTTGACAGGGGTCAGGTCACCCCTCCACTTT
TRBJ2-7 . . 14 TRBV19 CASSMRVQGYEQYF TGTGCCAGTAGTATGCGAGTTCAGGGTTACGAGCAGTACTTC
TRBJ2-7 . TRBD2 16 TRBV10-3 CAISEIRGTSSYEQYF TGTGCCATCAGTGAGATTCGGGGGACTAGCTCCTACGAGCAGTACTTC
TRBJ1-1 . . 16 TRBV21-1 CASSRKGAQGLPEAFF TGTGCCAGCAGCAGGAAGGGGGCGCAAGGTTTGCCTGAAGCTTTCTTT
TRBJ2-3 . TRBD2 15 TRBV10-3 CAIKGVLAGGDTQYF TGTGCCATCAAAGGTGTACTAGCGGGAGGGGATACGCAGTATTTT
TRBJ2-3 once . 15 TRBV7-9 CASSPKTPPTDTQYF TGTGCCAGCAGCCCTAAGACTCCTCCCACAGATACGCAGTATTTT
TRBJ2-3 . . 15 TRBV4-3 CASSHRLVWTDTQYF TGCGCCAGCAGCCATAGACTAGTGTGGACAGATACGCAGTATTTT
TRBJ2-1 once TRBD1 15 TRBV29-1 CSVERTGVAYNEQFF TGCAGCGTTGAGCGAACAGGGGTGGCCTACAATGAGCAGTTCTTC
TRBJ1-1 . . 14 TRBV5-5 CASSLGRGWTEAFF TGTGCCAGCAGCTTGGGACGAGGGTGGACTGAAGCTTTCTTT
TRBJ2-7 once TRBD2 15 TRBV4-2 CASSQGGGPGYEQYF TGTGCCAGCAGCCAAGGCGGGGGGCCAGGCTACGAGCAGTACTTC
TRBJ2-7 . . 15 TRBV11-2 CASSDRKARNYEQYF TGTGCCAGCAGCGATCGGAAGGCCCGAAACTACGAGCAGTACTTC
TRBJ2-5 . . 18 TRBV19 CASSMLLAGSILQETQYF TGTGCCAGTAGTATGCTCCTTGCCGGATCGATCCTCCAAGAGACCCAGTACTTC
TRBJ2-7 . TRBD2 16 TRBV11-2 CASSTTSGDLPYEQYF TGTGCCAGCAGCACTACTAGCGGGGACCTACCCTACGAGCAGTACTTC
TRBJ1-4 . TRBD1 15 TRBV28 CASSETGTGTEKLFF TGTGCCAGCAGTGAGACCGGGACAGGGACCGAAAAACTGTTTTTT
TRBJ2-2 . . 16 TRBV13 CASSFVKSANTGELFF TGTGCCAGCAGCTTCGTAAAAAGCGCGAACACCGGGGAGCTGTTTTTT
TRBJ1-5 once . 18 TRBV5-5 CASSTGDTRFLSNQPQHF TGTGCCAGCAGCACCGGGGACACCCGTTTCCTTAGCAATCAGCCCCAGCATTTT
TRBJ2-1 . . 15 TRBV10-2 CASSVVASSFGEQFF TGCGCCAGCAGTGTCGTGGCTAGTTCATTCGGCGAGCAGTTCTTC
TRBJ2-7 . . 11 TRBV19 CASSPGDEQYF TGTGCCAGTAGTCCCGGCGACGAGCAGTACTTC
TRBJ1-3 . . 16 TRBV7-8 CASSLVEFSSGNTIYF TGTGCCAGCAGCTTAGTTGAGTTTTCCTCTGGAAACACCATATATTTT
TRBJ2-1 . . 13 TRBV25-1 CASSEGQINEQFF TGTGCCAGCAGTGAGGGGCAGATCAATGAGCAGTTCTTC
TRBJ2-1 . . 15 TRBV27 CASSVRISSYNEQFF TGTGCCAGCAGCGTAAGGATTAGCTCCTACAATGAGCAGTTCTTC
TRBJ2-3 once . 15 TRBV9 CASSVLNTHTDTQYF TGTGCCAGCAGCGTACTTAACACACACACAGATACGCAGTATTTT
TRBJ1-2 . . 11 TRBV7-9 CASDRNYGYTF TGTGCCAGCGACAGAAACTATGGCTACACCTTC
TRBJ2-3 . TRBD2 16 TRBV13 CASSSGGRAPGDTQYF TGTGCCAGCAGCTCCGGGGGGAGGGCTCCTGGGGATACGCAGTATTTT
TRBJ2-1 . . 13 TRBV28 CASSLQGDNEQFF TGTGCCAGCAGCCTACAGGGAGACAATGAGCAGTTCTTC
TRBJ2-1 . TRBD2 17 TRBV18 CASSPTGLAGGGHEQFF TGTGCCAGCTCACCGACGGGACTAGCGGGAGGGGGGCATGAGCAGTTCTTC
TRBJ2-3 . . 15 TRBV29-1 CSVPHLRRADDTQYF TGCAGCGTTCCCCATCTTAGGCGGGCGGACGATACGCAGTATTTT
TRBJ2-1 . TRBD2 17 TRBV4-3 CASSQGGLAGEGNEQFF TGCGCCAGCAGCCAAGGGGGACTAGCGGGAGAGGGCAATGAGCAGTTCTTC
TRBJ1-2 . . 14 TRBV19 CASSIIALDYGYTF TGTGCCAGTAGTATCATTGCCTTGGACTATGGCTACACCTTC
TRBJ1-5 . TRBD1 12 TRBV27 CASSPRGQPQHF TGTGCCAGCAGTCCCAGGGGGCAGCCCCAGCATTTT
TRBJ1-2 . TRBD1 16 TRBV7-9 CASSSLGDRDNPGYTF TGTGCCAGCAGCTCCCTAGGGGACAGGGATAATCCTGGCTACACCTTC
TRBJ1-2 . TRBD1 15 TRBV19 CASSLYSGQNYGYTF TGTGCCAGTAGTTTGTACTCGGGACAGAACTATGGCTACACCTTC
TRBJ2-2 . TRBD1 15 TRBV19 CASSGQGALPGELFF TGTGCCAGTAGCGGACAGGGGGCCCTCCCCGGGGAGCTGTTTTTT
TRBJ2-3 once TRBD2 19 TRBV28 CASSFLELGQRERWGTQYF TGTGCCAGCAGTTTTTTGGAACTCGGGCAGCGGGAGAGGTGGGGTACGCAGTATTTT
TRBJ2-1 . TRBD1 15 TRBV5-1 CASSLDRVPYNEQFF TGCGCCAGCAGCCTAGACAGGGTCCCCTACAATGAGCAGTTCTTC
TRBJ2-5 . . 12 TRBV4-1 CASSQDLKTQYF TGCGCCAGCAGCCAAGACCTTAAGACCCAGTACTTC
TRBJ2-5 once TRBD1 14 TRBV6-6 CASSGTGVRETQYF TGTGCCAGCAGCGGGACAGGGGTTAGAGAGACCCAGTACTTC
TRBJ2-7 once . 11 TRBV7-9 CASSRNYEQYF TGTGCCAGCAGCCGCAACTACGAGCAGTACTTC
TRBJ2-3 . . 14 TRBV5-6 CASSFGTGVDTQYF TGTGCCAGCAGCTTCGGGACTGGGGTGGATACGCAGTATTTT
TRBJ2-2 . TRBD2 13 TRBV2 CASTSGSTGELFF TGTGCCAGCACTAGCGGGAGTACTGGGGAGCTGTTTTTT
TRBJ2-3 . TRBD1 16 TRBV7-9 CASSFRQGEGTDTQYF TGTGCCAGCAGCTTCAGACAGGGGGAAGGCACAGATACGCAGTATTTT